This is a list of T cell receptor beta chains from one sample in a study of OX40 agonist ivuxolimab in advanced cancers. TCRdb's copy holds only in-frame clones and misses some; the assay was immunoSEQ multiplex PCR. The data show about 48,000 clones, around 84% seen once. Specimen: CD4+ or CD8+ T cells sorted from blood, collected in a trial of the OX40 agonist ivuxolimab. These receptors were collected from an adult with an advanced solid tumor such as melanoma, head and neck, liver or kidney cancer. Both conserved end residues are part of each CDR3. The order of the fields is D gene, J gene, V gene, clone size, CDR3 protein, CDR3 DNA. A D gene is named only where the DNA matches it firmly. Not every row has a clone size; where given, it reads once, few, many or a size class.

TRBD1 TRBJ1-2 TRBV6-1 NA CASSETGQLPNYGYTF TGTGCCAGCAGTGAAACGGGACAGTTACCTAACTATGGCTACACCTTC
TRBD2 TRBJ2-7 TRBV7-9 few CASSPGLAGAYEQYF TGTGCCAGCAGCCCGGGACTAGCGGGGGCCTACGAGCAGTACTTC
NA TRBJ2-5 TRBV2 once CASMLGGAEETQYF TGTGCCAGCATGCTAGGGGGGGCAGAAGAGACCCAGTACTTC
TRBD1 TRBJ2-2 TRBV2 NA CASSPDRVYTGELFF TGTGCCAGCAGTCCGGACAGGGTTTACACCGGGGAGCTGTTTTTT
NA TRBJ2-7 TRBV18 few CASSLGGQIYEQYF TGTGCCAGCTCACTGGGGGGACAAATCTACGAGCAGTACTTC
NA TRBJ2-7 TRBV2 NA CASSDAVAPAPMSYEQYF TGTGCCAGCAGTGATGCGGTTGCGCCGGCGCCCATGTCCTACGAGCAGTACTTC
NA TRBJ2-5 TRBV4-1 NA CASSQALVGTPYQETQYF TGCGCCAGCAGCCAAGCCTTGGTAGGGACACCGTACCAAGAGACCCAGTACTTC
NA TRBJ1-2 TRBV25-1 once CASSDSLPGTPNFYGYTF TGTGCCAGCAGTGACAGCCTACCCGGGACTCCGAACTTCTATGGCTACACCTTC
TRBD2 TRBJ2-5 TRBV19 NA CASSSHSGGRETQYF TGTGCCAGTAGTTCGCATTCGGGGGGGCGGGAGACCCAGTACTTC
NA TRBJ2-3 TRBV7-9 NA CASGRTDTQYF TGTGCCAGCGGTAGGACGGATACGCAGTATTTT
TRBD2 TRBJ2-3 TRBV19 NA CASSRTSVPDTQYF TGTGCCAGTAGTAGGACTAGCGTTCCAGATACGCAGTATTTT
NA TRBJ1-4 TRBV25-1 NA CASTHGGPNEKLFF TGTGCCAGCACCCACGGGGGTCCTAATGAAAAACTGTTTTTT
NA TRBJ2-5 TRBV18 NA CASSPPRGGETQYF TGTGCCAGCTCACCACCGAGGGGGGGAGAGACCCAGTACTTC
NA TRBJ1-5 TRBV2 medium-sized CASKQDSNQPQHF TGTGCCAGCAAACAAGATAGCAATCAGCCCCAGCATTTT
NA TRBJ2-7 TRBV5-5 NA CASSLELDYEQYF TGTGCCAGCAGCTTGGAGCTTGACTACGAGCAGTACTTC